These 12 T cell receptor beta chains were all obtained from the same sample, sequenced in a study of radiotherapy plus CTLA-4 blockade in lung cancer. Repertoires were generated with immunoSEQ multiplex PCR, while TCRdb's copy carries only in-frame clones and drops some. The sample consists of roughly 35,000 clones, under 85% of them appearing once. Sequenced here: peripheral blood, sampled from a patient treated with radiotherapy plus ipilimumab. These receptors all stem from a human donor with non-small cell lung cancer that progressed on radiotherapy plus ipilimumab.

This chain connects TRBV28 to TRBJ2-3, with D hard to call. Germline loops: CDR1 MDHEN, CDR2 SYDVKM. Trimming removed 5 bases from V and 0 bases from J, with 9 bases in between. The CDR3 is 14 amino acids. This CDR3 is CASSPLGSTDTQYF. CDR3 DNA sequence: TGTGCCAGCAGTCCTTTAGGGAGCACAGATACGCAGTATTTT.

This rearrangement joins TRBV2 to TRBJ1-2, with a weak D call TRBD1 (5 bases). V was cut by 4 bases and J by 4 bases, with 19 bases left in between. Germline CDR1 SNHLY, CDR2 FYNNEI. The CDR3 spans 16 residues. CDR3 coding DNA: TGTGCCAGCAGTGTCAATGGGGCGGACACACGCTATGGCTACACCTTC. Encoded protein: CASSVNGADTRYGYTF.

This clone was seen once. This chain uses TRBV4-1 with TRBJ2-7; D may match TRBD1 or TRBD2 (6 bases each). The CDR3 is 15 residues long. Germline-derived CDR1 and CDR2 are MGHRA and YSYEKL. The V gene lost 1 base and the J gene lost 3 bases, with 13 bases spanning the gap. This CDR3 is CASSQGVRGGYEQYF. The CDR3 DNA follows: TGCGCCAGCAGCCAAGGAGTCAGGGGAGGCTACGAGCAGTACTTC.

V usage is TRBV27 and J usage is TRBJ2-2, with D perhaps matching TRBD1 (5 bases). The CDR3 length is 17 residues. Trimming stripped 3 bases from V and 0 bases from J, with 14 bases between. Germline V gene data show CDR1 as MNHEY and CDR2 as SMNVEV (reference sequence). CDR3 nucleotide sequence: TGTGCCAGCAGTTTTGGATGGGGCAAAACGAACACCGGGGAGCTGTTTTTT. Translated, it gives CASSFGWGKTNTGELFF.

J is TRBJ2-3 and V is TRBV11-2, with 11 bases that match TRBD2. CDR3 length equals 16 residues. CDR1 and CDR2 (germline): SGHAT, FQNNGV. Trimming cost V 5 bases and J 3 bases; bases outside gene matches: 7. The CDR3 sequence is CASSISGRVLTDTQYF. CDR3 coding DNA: TGTGCCAGCAGCATTAGCGGGAGGGTCCTGACAGATACGCAGTATTTT.

J is TRBJ1-6 and V is TRBV11-2, with D unclear. Between the trimmed V and J ends, which lost 5 bases and 0 bases, there was a span of 14 bases. The CDR3 is 17 amino acids. CDR1 and CDR2 (germline): SGHAT, FQNNGV. The DNA for the CDR3 is TGTGCCAGCAGCGTAGGCGGGGAGAGCTCCTATAATTCACCCCTCCACTTT. Its protein is CASSVGGESSYNSPLHF.

This chain joins TRBV9 and TRBJ2-5, with 9 nucleotides matching TRBD1. With the DNA end fitting TRBJ2-7 better, the J assignment may be wrong. The CDR3 sequence is 15 residues long. Germline V gene data show CDR1 as SGDLS and CDR2 as YYNGEE. The CDR3 here is CASSPGGTGHYEQYF. For the CDR3, the DNA is TGTGCCAGCAGCCCCGGGGGGACAGGGCACTACGAGCAGTACTTC.

The chain carries TRBV19 and TRBJ1-1; D might be TRBD1 (5 bases). Trimming took 3 bases from V and 0 from J, leaving 11 bases between them. From germline, CDR1 is LNHDA and CDR2 SQIVND (reference sequence). The CDR3 totals 15 residues. CDR3 in amino acids: CASSIRGRLNTEAFF. The CDR3 coding sequence is TGTGCCAGTAGTATTCGGGGCAGGTTGAACACTGAAGCTTTCTTT.

This chain joins TRBV6-1 and TRBJ2-3; D is unclear. The CDR3 extends over 10 amino acids. Per the germline V gene, CDR1 is MNHNS and CDR2 is SASEGT. Trimming removed 6 bases from V and 3 bases from J, with 1 base in between. CDR3 nucleotides: TGTGCCAGCAGGACAGATACGCAGTATTTT. Residues: CASRTDTQYF.

V usage is TRBV27 and J usage is TRBJ2-1, with D possibly TRBD2 on 6 matching bases. The CDR3 has 15 amino acids. Germline-derived CDR1 and CDR2 are MNHEY and SMNVEV (reference sequence). Trimming removed 1 base from V and 4 bases from J, with 11 bases in between. The CDR3 is CASSLFLGGYNEQFF. The DNA for the CDR3 is TGTGCCAGCAGTTTATTCCTCGGGGGATACAATGAGCAGTTCTTC.

The chain employs TRBV5-5 and TRBJ2-2; TRBD1 agrees at 8 bases. Germline lookup yields CDR1 SGHKS and CDR2 YYEKEE (reference sequence). CDR3 length equals 14 residues. The trim removed 2 bases at V and 4 bases at J, leaving 1 base unmatched. The CDR3 bases are TGTGCCAGCAGCTTAGGACAGGGCACCGGGGAGCTGTTTTTT. Amino acid sequence: CASSLGQGTGELFF.

This clone turned up a few times. V is TRBV7-2 and J is TRBJ1-5; D gene uncertain. Germline loops: CDR1 SGHTA, CDR2 FQGNSA. The V end lost 5 bases, the J end lost 6 bases, and 11 bases lay between the germline ends. The CDR3 consists of 13 residues. The CDR3 loop reads CASSSLSGQPQHF. CDR3 DNA sequence: TGTGCCAGCAGCAGTCTCAGCGGTCAGCCCCAGCATTTT.